One and the same sample provided the 31 T cell receptor beta chains below, sequenced in a study of beta chain features in type 1 diabetes. Since all of the isolated RNA was reverse transcribed, expressed TCRB transcripts were what got sequenced. Method: immunoSEQ multiplex PCR; TCRdb's copy keeps in-frame clones and lacks some. The sample yields roughly 240,000 clones, 68% seen once. The sequencing input was naive CD4+ T cells from blood. These receptors were collected from a man under 40 in good health.

The sample holds a few counts of this clone. The V gene is TRBV10-3, the J gene TRBJ2-1, with TRBD2 identical over 13 bases. Germline loops: CDR1 ENHRY, CDR2 SYGVKD. The CDR3 runs to 14 residues. J gave up 5 bases and V 5 bases, and 0 bases lay outside the gene matches. The CDR3 is CAISTSGGDNEQFF. CDR3 in DNA: TGTGCCATCAGTACTAGCGGGGGGGACAATGAGCAGTTCTTC.

The chain recombines TRBV28 with TRBJ2-1, with 9 bases identical to TRBD2. CDR1 is MDHEN and CDR2 is SYDVKM in the germline V gene. Trimming at V came to 5 bases and at J to 8 bases, leaving 13 bases not matched to a gene. The CDR3 loop spans 16 amino acids. The CDR3 sequence: CASSPGAGGITDEQFF. In nucleotides, the CDR3 is TGTGCCAGCAGTCCGGGCGCGGGAGGGATCACGGATGAGCAGTTCTTC.

The chain uses TRBV29-1 and TRBJ2-1; perhaps TRBD2 as D (6 bases). Germline V gene sequence: CDR1 SQVTM, CDR2 ANQGSEA. There are 13 residues in the CDR3. Trimming took off 1 base at V and 9 bases at J, with 13 bases between the two ends. The chain's CDR3 is CSVEVVTGGEQFF. CDR3 bases: TGCAGCGTTGAAGTGGTCACCGGGGGTGAGCAGTTCTTC.

This clone was observed a handful of times. The rearrangement joins TRBV30 to TRBJ2-5, with D possibly matching TRBD1 (7 bases). The V and J ends lost 1 base and 4 bases respectively, with 10 bases between them. This CDR3 contains 13 residues. Germline V gives CDR1 GTSNPN, CDR2 SVGIG (reference sequence). DNA for the CDR3: TGTGCCTGGAGTGCCCAGGGGGGAGAGACCCAGTACTTC. Translated, it gives CAWSAQGGETQYF.

For the CDR3, the DNA is TGTGCCAGCAGGTTGGGGACAGCAACTAATGAAAAACTGTTTTTT. As protein: CASRLGTATNEKLFF. The chain recombines TRBV11-2 with TRBJ1-4; 7 nucleotides align to TRBD1. Trimming took 6 bases from V and 0 from J; bases not matched to a gene: 4. Germline V gene lookup returns CDR1 SGHAT and CDR2 FQNNGV. This CDR3 comprises 15 residues.

This clone was detected only once. The gene calls are TRBV5-4 and TRBJ2-2, with a possible D match to TRBD1 (5 bases). Germline CDR1 and CDR2: SGHNT and YYREEE (reference sequence). The CDR3 has 14 amino acids. Trimming took off 3 bases at V and 6 bases at J, with 12 bases between the two ends. CDR3 amino acids: CASSSTGTAGELFF. CDR3 coding DNA: TGTGCCAGCAGCTCTACAGGCACCGCCGGGGAGCTGTTTTTT.

This chain uses TRBV2 with TRBJ2-5; D is unclear. Trimming shortened V by 6 bases and J by 3 bases, and 14 bases separated the two germline ends. This CDR3 is built from 14 residues. Per germline, CDR1 SNHLY and CDR2 FYNNEI. The CDR3: CASSYASVEETQYF. The CDR3 bases are TGTGCCAGCAGCTATGCCAGTGTGGAAGAGACCCAGTACTTC.

The chain carries TRBV28 and TRBJ2-7; 7 nucleotides match TRBD1. CDR3 length equals 14 residues. Trimming took 3 bases from V and 5 from J; bases not matched to a gene: 7. Germline V lookup: CDR1 MDHEN, CDR2 SYDVKM. The DNA for the CDR3 is TGTGCCAGCAGTTTGGACAGGCGTCTGGACGAGCAGTACTTC. As protein: CASSLDRRLDEQYF. Filled out from reference TRBV28 and TRBJ2-7, the complete variable domain reads DVKVTQSSRYLVKRTGEKVFLECVQDMDHENMFWYRQDPGLGLRLIYFSYDVKMKEKGDIPEGYSVSREKKERFSLILESASTNQTSMYLCASSLDRRLDEQYFGPGTRLTVT.

The chain recombines TRBV5-4 with TRBJ2-5; TRBD2 aligns across 14 bases. CDR1 and CDR2 (germline): SGHNT, YYREEE (reference sequence). This CDR3 region has 19 residues. The ends lost 6 bases at V and 5 bases at J; junction bases unmatched: 18. CDR3 nucleotide sequence: TGTGCCAGCATCAGAAGAACCGGGACTAGCGGGAGCAAGATGGAGACCCAGTACTTC. This sequence encodes CASIRRTGTSGSKMETQYF.

The rearrangement links TRBV2 to TRBJ2-5, with D possibly being TRBD2 (6 bases). Germline CDR1 reads SNHLY; CDR2 reads FYNNEI. This CDR3 contains 16 residues. The V end lost 4 bases, the J end lost 2 bases, and 17 bases lay between the germline ends. The CDR3 DNA reads as TGTGCCAGCAGTGTCCCCAGACTAGTCTCGCAAGAGACCCAGTACTTC. Protein product: CASSVPRLVSQETQYF. The full variable domain, with the rest looked up from reference TRBV2 and TRBJ2-5, is EPEVTQTPSHQVTQMGQEVILRCVPISNHLYFYWYRQILGQKVEFLVSFYNNEISEKSEIFDDQFSVERPDGSNFTLKIRSTKLEDSAMYFCASSVPRLVSQETQYFGPGTRLLVL.

This chain connects TRBV29-1 to TRBJ1-1; unclear D gene. The CDR3 extends over 10 amino acids. V lost 6 bases, J lost 9 bases, and 11 bases lay in between. Per germline, CDR1 SQVTM and CDR2 ANQGSEA. Here the CDR3 DNA reads TGCAGCGTCGACGAGTTGAAAGCTTTCTTT. Translating gives CSVDELKAFF.

The chain links TRBV7-9 to TRBJ1-1; unclear D gene. Germline CDR1 and CDR2: SEHNR and FQNEAQ (reference sequence). The V gene lost 10 bases and the J gene lost 0 bases, with 9 bases spanning the gap. The CDR3 extends over 12 amino acids. CDR3 sequence: CAILVMNTEAFF. DNA for the CDR3: TGTGCCATCCTCGTCATGAACACTGAAGCTTTCTTT.

The chain recombines TRBV20-1 with TRBJ2-5; possible D gene TRBD2, 5 bases. In germline, CDR1 is DFQATT, CDR2 SNEGSKA (reference sequence). The V and J ends lost 5 bases and 6 bases respectively, with 7 bases between them. The CDR3 is 10 amino acids. CDR3 sequence reads: CSAGSQTQYF. DNA for the CDR3: TGCAGTGCTGGGAGTCAGACCCAGTACTTC.

For this clone: The same CDR3 also results from other DNA sequences found in this sample. CDR3 DNA sequence: TGTGCCTGGGCGGACAGGGGCAATCAGCCCCAGCATTTT. Translation: CAWADRGNQPQHF. The V call is TRBV30, the J call TRBJ1-5; the match to TRBD1 covers 8 bases. Germline V gene lookup returns CDR1 GTSNPN and CDR2 SVGIG (reference sequence). This CDR3 comprises 13 residues. The V and J ends lost 5 bases and 2 bases, in that order; junction bases with no gene match: 2.

This clone was seen only a few times. The V gene is TRBV30, the J gene TRBJ2-1, with D possibly being TRBD1 (6 bases). V was shortened by 7 bases and J by 10 bases, with 20 bases between the two germline ends. CDR1 is GTSNPN, CDR2 SVGIG, per germline (reference sequence). The CDR3 covers 13 residues. CDR3 nucleotides: TGTGCCTCCGCCGGGACATCCAACAGGGAGCAGTTCTTC. This sequence encodes CASAGTSNREQFF.

This CDR3 reads CSVGSNSPLHF. The CDR3 nucleotides read TGCAGCGTTGGATCAAATTCACCCCTCCACTTT. This chain connects TRBV29-1 to TRBJ1-6; D is ambiguous. The CDR3 is 11 residues long. CDR1 and CDR2 (germline): SQVTM, ANQGSEA. The V and J ends lost 4 bases and 7 bases respectively, with 5 bases between them.

V gene TRBV29-1 combines with J gene TRBJ2-3; 7 nucleotides line up with TRBD1. The CDR3 sequence is 17 residues long. Germline CDR1 and CDR2: SQVTM and ANQGSEA. The CDR3 bases are TGCAGTCTCAATAACCCCGACAGGGATCAAGGCACAGATACGCAGTATTTT. This encodes CSLNNPDRDQGTDTQYF.

The J gene is TRBJ2-3, the V gene TRBV13, with a weak D call TRBD2 (6 bases). CDR1 is PRHDT and CDR2 is FYEKMQ in the germline V gene (reference sequence). Between the trimmed V and J ends, which lost 3 bases and 4 bases, there was a span of 8 bases. This CDR3 comprises 13 residues. CDR3 in amino acids: CASSFPGADTQYF. CDR3 coding DNA: TGTGCCAGCAGCTTCCCGGGAGCAGATACGCAGTATTTT.

This chain connects TRBV6-6 to TRBJ2-3; perhaps TRBD2 as D (5 bases). CDR1 is MNHNY and CDR2 is SVGAGI in the germline V gene (reference sequence). Trimming cost V 6 bases and J 6 bases, with 10 bases left between them. The CDR3 length is 12 residues. The CDR3 region is CASRQTGDTQYF. The CDR3 DNA follows: TGTGCCAGCAGGCAAACGGGGGATACGCAGTATTTT.

The gene calls are TRBV29-1 and TRBJ2-3; no definite D call. The germline V and J ends were trimmed by 0 bases and 6 bases, with 10 bases remaining between them. The CDR3 spans 13 residues. Germline V gives CDR1 SQVTM, CDR2 ANQGSEA. As DNA, the CDR3 is TGCAGCGTTGAAGATCTTGGATCCGATACGCAGTATTTT. Translated: CSVEDLGSDTQYF.

This CDR3 reads CASSPRGREESEQYF. The DNA for the CDR3 is TGCGCCAGCAGCCCGAGGGGCAGGGAGGAGAGCGAGCAGTACTTC. This chain joins TRBV5-1 and TRBJ2-7; D possibly corresponds to TRBD2 (6 bases). The germline V and J ends were trimmed by 4 bases and 6 bases, with 20 bases remaining between them. In germline, CDR1 is SGHRS, CDR2 YFSETQ. The CDR3 is 15 residues long.

The chain employs TRBV4-3 and TRBJ2-3; 13 nucleotides align to TRBD2. V lost 4 bases and J lost 0; bases outside the gene matches: 4. This CDR3 contains 17 residues. Germline loops: CDR1 LGHNA, CDR2 YSLEER. The CDR3 region is CASSPGTSGISTDTQYF. CDR3 coding DNA: TGCGCCAGCAGCCCAGGGACTAGCGGGATAAGCACAGATACGCAGTATTTT.

The rearrangement joins TRBV30 to TRBJ1-1; D ambiguous. CDR1 is GTSNPN and CDR2 is SVGIG in the germline V gene (reference sequence). The length of the CDR3 is 13 residues. The ends were cut back, 4 bases at V and 0 bases at J, with 9 bases in the middle. CDR3 nucleotide sequence: TGTGCCTGGACCCAACCAGTGAACACTGAAGCTTTCTTT. Protein sequence: CAWTQPVNTEAFF.

The chain recombines TRBV5-1 with TRBJ2-6; D remains ambiguous. CDR3 length equals 15 residues. Germline assignment: CDR1 SGHRS and CDR2 YFSETQ. V lost 3 bases, J lost 1 base, and 8 bases lay in between. This chain's CDR3 is CASSWARSGANVLTF. Written as DNA, the CDR3 is TGCGCCAGCAGCTGGGCGAGGTCTGGGGCCAACGTCCTGACTTTC.

In this sample, this clone turned up once. V usage is TRBV7-9 and J usage is TRBJ2-2; 7 nucleotides match TRBD1. The CDR3 sequence is 15 residues long. J was trimmed by 0 bases and V by 4 bases; bases with no gene match: 2. In germline, CDR1 is SEHNR, CDR2 FQNEAQ (reference sequence). This CDR3 is CASSSGTANTGELFF. DNA for the CDR3: TGTGCCAGCAGCTCGGGGACAGCGAACACCGGGGAGCTGTTTTTT.

With respect to this clone: Other DNA sequences from this sample encode an identical CDR3 as well. J is TRBJ2-3 and V is TRBV4-1; D is ambiguous. The germline V gene has CDR1 MGHRA and CDR2 YSYEKL. CDR3 size: 14 residues. V was clipped by 0 bases and J by 3 bases, with 7 bases between them. The CDR3 coding sequence is TGCGCCAGCAGCCAAGACCCTAGGACAGATACGCAGTATTTT. Amino acids: CASSQDPRTDTQYF.

The genes are TRBV5-1 and TRBJ2-5; 10 nucleotides line up with TRBD2. The CDR3 spans 16 residues. Germline CDR1 is SGHRS and CDR2 is YFSETQ. The junction had 7 bases not matched to a gene; V was cut back by 0 bases and J by 5 bases. The CDR3 coding sequence is TGCGCCAGCAGCTTGGACAGCGGGAGGGCCCGCGAGACCCAGTACTTC. It specifies CASSLDSGRARETQYF.

V is TRBV5-1 and J is TRBJ2-1; weak D call: TRBD2 (6 bases). Germline lookup yields CDR1 SGHRS and CDR2 YFSETQ. The CDR3 is 14 residues long. V gave up 1 base and J gave up 7 bases, with 12 bases separating them. Written as DNA, the CDR3 is TGCGCCAGCAGCTTGACAGCGGGCGGAAATGAGCAGTTCTTC. Translating gives CASSLTAGGNEQFF.

Only a few counts were recorded for this clone. The chain recombines TRBV11-2 with TRBJ2-7; 9 bases match TRBD2. Per germline, CDR1 SGHAT and CDR2 FQNNGV. V lost 5 bases, J lost 0 bases, and 5 bases stayed unmatched. This CDR3 is built from 15 residues. Here the CDR3 DNA reads TGTGCCAGCAGCATTAGCGGGAGCTTCTCCTACGAGCAGTACTTC. It encodes CASSISGSFSYEQYF.

This clone is a singleton in its sample. The rearrangement links TRBV11-2 to TRBJ1-2; no reliable D call. CDR3 size: 13 residues. Between the trimmed V and J ends, which lost 5 bases and 4 bases, there was a span of 11 bases. Germline CDR1 SGHAT, CDR2 FQNNGV. This CDR3 is CASSRGLGYGYTF. CDR3 coding DNA: TGTGCCAGCAGCCGAGGGTTGGGCTATGGCTACACCTTC.

The chain carries TRBV7-9 and TRBJ1-5; D gene unclear. The germline V gene encodes CDR1 SEHNR and CDR2 FQNEAQ (reference sequence). The CDR3 loop spans 12 amino acids. Trimming stripped 3 bases from V and 10 bases from J, with 10 bases between. CDR3 loop: CASSFGPGPQHF. CDR3 in DNA: TGTGCCAGCAGCTTCGGACCGGGACCCCAGCATTTT.